The 14 T cell receptor beta chains listed next were all sequenced from one sample in a study of blood T cell repertoires in COVID-19. Libraries were prepared by immunoSEQ multiplex PCR; TCRdb keeps only in-frame clonotypes and omits some of them. The table includes roughly 250,000 clones, less than 90% detected once. Material for sequencing was peripheral blood. These receptors all come from a woman under 40 with COVID-19, enrolled during active disease.

This rearrangement joins TRBV11-2 to TRBJ1-2; D is unresolved. This CDR3 has 12 residues. CDR1 and CDR2 from the germline V gene are SGHAT and FQNNGV. V was cut by 9 bases and J by 6 bases, with 14 bases left in between. This CDR3 reads CASAGFLDGYTF. The DNA for the CDR3 is TGTGCCAGTGCAGGTTTTCTGGATGGCTACACCTTC.

The chain links TRBV3-1 (or the pseudogene TRBV3-2) to TRBJ2-5, with D possibly TRBD2 on 6 matching bases. Germline V gives CDR1 LGHDT, CDR2 YNNKEL (reference sequence). This CDR3 comprises 13 residues. The V end was cut by 4 bases, the J end by 1 base, with 7 bases between. As DNA, the CDR3 is TGTGCCAGCAGCCGCGGGACCCAAGAGACCCAGTACTTC. Translated, it gives CASSRGTQETQYF.

The J gene is TRBJ1-3, the V gene TRBV6-5; D may be TRBD1 (6 bases). The V gene lost 7 bases and the J gene lost 2 bases, with 15 bases spanning the gap. The CDR3 contains 15 residues. CDR1 is MNHEY and CDR2 is SVGAGI in the germline V gene. The CDR3 nucleotides read TGTGCCAGCAAGCTGGACAGAGGAACTGGAAACACCATATATTTT. This translates into CASKLDRGTGNTIYF.

The rearrangement uses TRBV5-4 and TRBJ2-7, with a tentative D call TRBD2 (5 bases). V was cut by 6 bases and J by 2 bases, with 15 bases left in between. Looked up from germline, CDR1 is SGHNT and CDR2 is YYREEE (reference sequence). The CDR3 is 14 residues long. The CDR3 here is CASTRAGVTYEQYF. As DNA, the CDR3 is TGTGCCAGCACTCGGGCCGGGGTAACCTACGAGCAGTACTTC.

This clone was detected only a few times. This chain connects TRBV10-2 to TRBJ1-5; tentative D call: TRBD1 (5 bases). Germline CDR1 and CDR2: WSHSY and SAAADI. V was cut by 4 bases and J by 5 bases, with 12 bases left in between. The CDR3 totals 14 residues. CDR3 nucleotides: TGCGCCAGCAGTGGCCAACAGGCATATCAGCCCCAGCATTTT. Translating it yields CASSGQQAYQPQHF.

V and J are TRBV7-9 and TRBJ2-7; D gene uncertain. V dropped 5 bases and J dropped 5 bases, with 25 bases sitting between them. The CDR3 is made up of 17 amino acids. The germline CDR1 and CDR2 sequences are SEHNR and FQNEAQ (reference sequence). CDR3 nucleotides: TGTGCCAGCAGCCTGCCCCTTGTGGCTCCTAGATTGCACGAGCAGTACTTC. It specifies CASSLPLVAPRLHEQYF.

The chain joins TRBV29-1 to TRBJ2-5; 7 nucleotides align to TRBD1. The CDR3 sequence is 11 residues long. The J segment lost 5 bases and the V segment lost 5 bases, leaving 2 bases of the junction unmatched. The germline gives CDR1 SQVTM, CDR2 ANQGSEA. This CDR3 is CSVSRGETQYF. The CDR3 coding sequence is TGCAGCGTTAGCAGGGGGGAGACCCAGTACTTC.

V gene TRBV12-5 combines with J gene TRBJ2-3; weak D call: TRBD2 (5 bases). This CDR3 spans 17 amino acids. V was cut by 3 bases and J by 3 bases, with 19 bases left in between. Germline lookup yields CDR1 LGHNT and CDR2 FRNRAP. CDR3 coding DNA: TGTGCTAGTGGTTTTGCAACCACGGGAAGCCGGACAGATACGCAGTATTTT. As protein: CASGFATTGSRTDTQYF.

The V call is TRBV30, the J call TRBJ2-7; 12 bases fit TRBD1. This CDR3 has 17 amino acids. V was pared by 3 bases and J by 4 bases, with 13 bases of the junction left unmatched. Germline CDR1 GTSNPN, CDR2 SVGIG (reference sequence). The DNA of the CDR3 is TGTGCCTGGAGCGACGGGACAGGGGGCGCATATGCTTACGAGCAGTACTTC. This codes for CAWSDGTGGAYAYEQYF.

The chain uses TRBV19 and TRBJ2-7, with TRBD2 matching 8 bases. Unmatched junction bases numbered 9, after V lost 10 bases and J lost 1 base. The CDR3 has 14 residues. Germline V CDR1 and CDR2: LNHDA, SQIVND (reference sequence). CDR3 sequence reads: CATRSAGGSYEQYF. As DNA, the CDR3 is TGTGCCACTCGATCGGCGGGGGGTTCCTACGAGCAGTACTTC.

This clone came up a few times. The rearrangement joins TRBV11-2 to TRBJ2-3, with 7 bases fitting TRBD1. The germline V gene has CDR1 SGHAT and CDR2 FQNNGV. This CDR3 contains 18 residues. Trimming removed 3 bases from V and 3 bases from J; junction bases left unmatched: 15. CDR3 sequence: CASSFQGQSLGPTDTQYF. CDR3 bases: TGTGCCAGCAGCTTCCAGGGACAGTCGCTAGGCCCTACAGATACGCAGTATTTT.

The CDR3 region has the DNA TGCGCCAGCAGTGAAGGGGGGGCTAGAGCAGATACGCAGTATTTT. The encoded protein is CASSEGGARADTQYF. The chain joins TRBV10-1 to TRBJ2-3; the D gene is possibly TRBD2 (7 bases). CDR3 length: 15 amino acids. Germline V lookup: CDR1 WNHNN, CDR2 SYGVQD (reference sequence). With 3 bases removed from V and 4 bases from J, the gap between germline ends came to 14 bases.

The V call is TRBV5-6, the J call TRBJ2-1, with D perhaps TRBD2 (7 bases). Germline CDR1 and CDR2: SGHDT and YYEEEE. Trimming removed 6 bases from V and 0 bases from J, with 13 bases in between. The CDR3 length is 15 residues. The CDR3, as DNA: TGTGCCAGCACCTGGGGGGGCTCCTCCTACAATGAGCAGTTCTTC. Amino acid sequence: CASTWGGSSYNEQFF.

The V and J genes are TRBV27 and TRBJ2-7; TRBD1 aligns across 7 bases. The CDR3 is 14 residues long. V trimming: 6 bases; J trimming: 2 bases; junction bases outside the gene matches: 7. Germline V gives CDR1 MNHEY, CDR2 SMNVEV (reference sequence). CDR3 nucleotide sequence: TGTGCCAGCAGAATTATAGGGACAGCCTACGAGCAGTACTTC. It codes for CASRIIGTAYEQYF.